One sample yielded the 17 T cell receptor beta chains listed below, sequenced in a study of identical twins. In TCRdb, the 5' RACE reads were re-called with MiXCR into one record per CDR3 protein. The table has 400,000 or so distinct CDR3 sequences, roughly 9% seen once; the top ten hold around 8.6%. Source material: naive T cells sorted from blood. These receptors came from a woman in her forties or fifties in good health.

This clonotype was seen a handful of times. This sequence joins TRBV9 and TRBJ2-3; 7 bases are shared with TRBD2. J gave up 4 bases and V 3 bases, and 5 bases lay outside the gene matches. The germline CDR1 and CDR2 sequences are SGDLS and YYNGEE. The CDR3 is 14 amino acids. The CDR3: CASSAVLASDTQYF. CDR3 bases: TGTGCCAGCAGCGCCGTACTAGCGTCAGATACGCAGTATTTT.

This clonotype was seen many times. This rearrangement joins TRBV29-1 to TRBJ1-1, with D possibly TRBD1 on 5 matching bases. V lost 6 bases, J lost 5 bases, and 13 bases lay in between. CDR1 is SQVTM and CDR2 is ANQGSEA in the germline V gene. There are 12 residues in the CDR3. DNA for the CDR3: TGCAGCGTGTCCGGGACGAGGACTGAAGCTTTCTTT. As protein: CSVSGTRTEAFF. The full variable domain, its missing parts supplied by reference TRBV29-1 and TRBJ1-1, is SAVISQKPSRDICQRGTSLTIQCQVDSQVTMMFWYRQQPGQSLTLIATANQGSEATYESGFVIDKFPISRPNLTFSTLTVSNMSPEDSSIYLCSVSGTRTEAFFGQGTRLTVV.

The table lists this clonotype with many counts. The rearrangement uses TRBV20-1 and TRBJ1-2; no definite D call. V dropped 3 bases and J dropped 4 bases, with 9 bases sitting between them. There are 12 residues in the CDR3. Germline CDR1 is DFQATT and CDR2 is SNEGSKA (reference sequence). In DNA, the CDR3 is TGCAGTGCTAGGGGCGGAATCTATGGCTACACCTTC. This sequence encodes CSARGGIYGYTF.

At least ten counts were recorded for this clonotype. Here the CDR3 reads CSAGPLAGGPWETQYF. The CDR3 DNA follows: TGCAGTGCTGGGCCTCTAGCGGGAGGGCCCTGGGAGACCCAGTACTTC. The chain is built from TRBV20-1 and TRBJ2-5; the match to TRBD2 covers 12 bases. This CDR3 region has 16 residues. The germline V gene has CDR1 DFQATT and CDR2 SNEGSKA (reference sequence). Unmatched junction bases numbered 12, after V lost 5 bases and J lost 5 bases.

The chain recombines TRBV11-2 with TRBJ2-7; 9 bases fit TRBD1. In germline, CDR1 is SGHAT, CDR2 FQNNGV. With V trimmed by 4 bases and J by 2 bases, 18 bases remained unmatched. The CDR3 contains 19 residues. The CDR3 reads CASSSRPGQGTLRPYEQYF. The DNA for the CDR3 is TGTGCCAGCAGCTCCAGACCGGGACAGGGCACTCTAAGACCCTACGAGCAGTACTTC.

This clonotype was counted only a few times. The rearrangement links TRBV11-2 to TRBJ2-1; 12 bases are shared with TRBD2. The V segment lost 4 bases and the J segment 5 bases; nucleotides outside the gene matches: 9. The CDR3 sequence is 17 residues long. The germline gives CDR1 SGHAT, CDR2 FQNNGV. Here the CDR3 reads CASSSRKTSGRNNEQFF. The CDR3 DNA sequence: TGTGCCAGCAGCTCACGAAAGACTAGCGGGAGAAACAATGAGCAGTTCTTC.

This clonotype showed up just a few times. The rearrangement uses TRBV12-5 and TRBJ2-2; 12 bases line up with TRBD2. With V trimmed by 0 bases and J by 5 bases, 4 bases remained unmatched. Germline V gene data show CDR1 as LGHNT and CDR2 as FRNRAP. The CDR3 length is 17 residues. DNA for the CDR3: TGTGCTAGTGGTTTGGTCTTCCTAGCGGGAGGGACCGGGGAGCTGTTTTTT. Translation: CASGLVFLAGGTGELFF.

The chain carries TRBV12-3 or TRBV12-4 and TRBJ1-1; possibly TRBD1 for D (5 bases). V lost 3 bases and J 4 bases, leaving 12 bases between the germline ends. CDR3 length equals 14 residues. CDR3 bases: TGTGCCAGCAGTTTTGTTAGGGGCCTCACTGAAGCTTTCTTT. Translated: CASSFVRGLTEAFF.

This clonotype was observed many times. This chain joins TRBV13 and TRBJ1-1; no reliable D call. Germline CDR1 reads PRHDT; CDR2 reads FYEKMQ (reference sequence). V was shortened by 5 bases and J by 0 bases, with 7 bases between the two germline ends. The CDR3 loop spans 13 amino acids. The CDR3 nucleotides are TGTGCCAGCAGCCCTATACTGAACACTGAAGCTTTCTTT. As protein: CASSPILNTEAFF.

The rearrangement links TRBV7-9 to TRBJ2-1; TRBD2 might be the D (6 bases). The CDR3 totals 16 residues. Germline V gene sequence: CDR1 SEHNR, CDR2 FQNEAQ (reference sequence). Between the trimmed V and J ends, which lost 1 base and 0 bases, there was a span of 10 bases. The CDR3 region is CASSLEGLLSYNEQFF. CDR3 DNA: TGTGCCAGCAGCTTAGAGGGACTGCTCTCCTACAATGAGCAGTTCTTC. Complete variable domain (other parts from reference TRBV7-9 and TRBJ2-1): DTGVSQNPRHKITKRGQNVTFRCDPISEHNRLYWYRQTLGQGPEFLTYFQNEAQLEKSRLLSDRFSAERPKGSFSTLEIQRTEQGDSAMYLCASSLEGLLSYNEQFFGPGTRLTVL.

This clonotype was picked up many times. The genes are TRBV5-6 and TRBJ1-2; no clear D. The CDR3 consists of 14 residues. The V end was cut by 2 bases, the J end by 2 bases, with 10 bases between. The V gene's germline CDR1 is SGHDT and CDR2 YYEEEE. This CDR3 reads CASSLPPANYGYTF. The CDR3 region has the DNA TGTGCCAGCAGCTTACCCCCAGCCAACTATGGCTACACCTTC.

In its sample, this clonotype was seen many times. J is TRBJ1-2 and V is TRBV4-1, with no clear D. The CDR3 runs to 14 residues. Germline V CDR1 and CDR2: MGHRA, YSYEKL. V gave up 1 base and J gave up 6 bases, with 12 bases separating them. CDR3 nucleotides: TGCGCCAGCAGCCAAGGAGGACCGGCGGATGGCTACACCTTC. Translation: CASSQGGPADGYTF.

The CDR3 coding sequence is TGTGCCAGCAGGAGCCGGGAGCTCTACGAGCAGTACGTC. This encodes CASRSRELYEQYV. V is TRBV12-3 or TRBV12-4 and J is TRBJ2-7; possibly TRBD2 for D (6 bases). This CDR3 is 13 amino acids long. The V end was cut by 6 bases, the J end by 3 bases, with 12 bases between.

The CDR3 sequence is CASSVMSGEAFF. CDR3 sequence (DNA): TGCGCCAGCAGTGTAATGAGCGGGGAAGCTTTCTTT. This rearrangement joins TRBV10-1 to TRBJ1-1; D is undetermined. This CDR3 has 12 amino acids. Germline-derived CDR1 and CDR2 are WNHNN and SYGVQD (reference sequence). Trimming took 4 bases from V and 8 from J, leaving 11 bases between them.

This clonotype showed up many times. The chain has TRBV29-1 and TRBJ2-6; possibly TRBD1 for D (5 bases). Per the germline V gene, CDR1 is SQVTM and CDR2 is ANQGSEA. Trimming cost V 6 bases and J 11 bases, with 14 bases left between them. The CDR3 spans 12 residues. The CDR3 DNA follows: TGCAGCGTAGGCAGGGTAAGAGACGTCCTGACTTTC. Its translation is CSVGRVRDVLTF.

This clonotype was seen a few times. This chain joins TRBV5-1 and TRBJ2-2; a weak D match, TRBD2 (5 bases). The CDR3 has 15 residues. Trimming took 7 bases from V and 5 from J, leaving 18 bases between them. CDR1 and CDR2 from the germline V gene are SGHRS and YFSETQ. The CDR3 sequence is CASGPGVAGTGELFF. The CDR3 DNA reads as TGCGCCAGCGGACCCGGGGTCGCGGGTACCGGGGAGCTGTTTTTT.

This clonotype was recorded at least ten times. The gene calls are TRBV3-1 and TRBJ2-1; TRBD2 is a possible D gene (6 bases). This CDR3 is 15 amino acids long. Germline V gene sequence: CDR1 LGHDT, CDR2 YNNKEL (reference sequence). V was trimmed by 3 bases and J by 12 bases, leaving 21 bases between them. This chain's CDR3 is CASSHTGLIDRRQFF. For the CDR3, the DNA is TGTGCCAGCAGCCATACCGGACTAATCGATAGGAGGCAGTTCTTC.